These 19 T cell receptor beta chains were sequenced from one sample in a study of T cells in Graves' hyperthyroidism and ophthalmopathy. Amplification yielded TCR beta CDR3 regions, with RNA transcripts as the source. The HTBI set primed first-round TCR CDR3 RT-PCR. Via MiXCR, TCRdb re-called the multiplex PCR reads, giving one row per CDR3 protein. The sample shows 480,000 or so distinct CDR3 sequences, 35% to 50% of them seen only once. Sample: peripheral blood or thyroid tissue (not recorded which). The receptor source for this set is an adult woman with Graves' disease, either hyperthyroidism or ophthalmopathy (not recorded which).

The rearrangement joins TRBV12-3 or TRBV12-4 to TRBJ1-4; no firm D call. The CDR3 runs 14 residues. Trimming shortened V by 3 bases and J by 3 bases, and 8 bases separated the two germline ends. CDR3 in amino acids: CASSFDFSNEKLFF. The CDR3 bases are TGTGCCAGCAGTTTCGATTTCTCTAATGAAAAACTGTTTTTT.

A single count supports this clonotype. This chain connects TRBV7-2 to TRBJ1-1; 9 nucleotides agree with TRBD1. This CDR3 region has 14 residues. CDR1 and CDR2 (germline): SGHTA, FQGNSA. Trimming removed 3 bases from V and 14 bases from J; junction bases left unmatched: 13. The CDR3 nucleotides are TGTGCCAGCAGCTTGGGACCGGGACAGGGTTACGCCTTCTTT. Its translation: CASSLGPGQGYAFF.

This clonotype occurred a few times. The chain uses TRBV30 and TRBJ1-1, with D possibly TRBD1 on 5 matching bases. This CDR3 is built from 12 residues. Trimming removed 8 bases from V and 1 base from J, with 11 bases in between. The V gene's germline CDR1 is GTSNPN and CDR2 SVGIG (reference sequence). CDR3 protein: CARIDRNTEAFF. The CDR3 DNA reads TGTGCCAGAATCGACAGGAACACTGAAGCTTTCTTT.

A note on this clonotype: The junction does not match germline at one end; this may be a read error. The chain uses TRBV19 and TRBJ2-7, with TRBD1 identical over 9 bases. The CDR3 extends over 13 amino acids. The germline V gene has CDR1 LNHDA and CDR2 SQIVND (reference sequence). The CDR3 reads CAGSWDRVNEQYF. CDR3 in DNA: TGTGCCGGTAGTTGGGACAGGGTCAACGAGCAGTACTTC.

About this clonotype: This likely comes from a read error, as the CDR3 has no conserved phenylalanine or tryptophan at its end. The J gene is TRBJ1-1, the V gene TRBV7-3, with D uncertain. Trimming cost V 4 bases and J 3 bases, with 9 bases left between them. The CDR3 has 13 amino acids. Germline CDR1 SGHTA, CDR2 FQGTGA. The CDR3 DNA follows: TGTGCCAGCAGCTATAGAAGGGACACTGAAGCTTTCCTT. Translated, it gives CASSYRRDTEAFL.

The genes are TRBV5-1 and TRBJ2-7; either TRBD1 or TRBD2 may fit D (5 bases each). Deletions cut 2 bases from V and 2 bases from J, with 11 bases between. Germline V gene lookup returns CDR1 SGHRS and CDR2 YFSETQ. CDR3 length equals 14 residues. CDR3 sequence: CASSLGTAAYEQYF. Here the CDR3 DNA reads TGCGCCAGCAGCTTAGGGACGGCCGCCTACGAGCAGTACTTC.

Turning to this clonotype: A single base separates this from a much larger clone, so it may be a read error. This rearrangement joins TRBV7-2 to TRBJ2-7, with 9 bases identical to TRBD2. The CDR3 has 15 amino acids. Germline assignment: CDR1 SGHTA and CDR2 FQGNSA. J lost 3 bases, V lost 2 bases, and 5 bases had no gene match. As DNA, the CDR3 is TGTGCCAGCAGCTTATCTAGCGGGACAAACTACGAGCAGTACTTC. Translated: CASSLSSGTNYEQYF.

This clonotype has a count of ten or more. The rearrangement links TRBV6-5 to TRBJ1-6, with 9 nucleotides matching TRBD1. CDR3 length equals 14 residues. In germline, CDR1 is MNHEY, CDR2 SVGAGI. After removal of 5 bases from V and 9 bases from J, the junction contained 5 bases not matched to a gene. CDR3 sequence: CASSPQGAGSPLHF. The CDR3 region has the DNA TGTGCCAGCAGTCCACAGGGGGCAGGTTCACCCCTCCACTTT.

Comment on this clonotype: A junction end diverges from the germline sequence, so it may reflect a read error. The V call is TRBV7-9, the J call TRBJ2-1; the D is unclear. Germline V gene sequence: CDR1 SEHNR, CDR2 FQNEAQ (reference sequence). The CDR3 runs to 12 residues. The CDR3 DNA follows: TGTGCCACCAGCCAGAGCAACAATGAGCAGTTCTTC. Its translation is CATSQSNNEQFF.

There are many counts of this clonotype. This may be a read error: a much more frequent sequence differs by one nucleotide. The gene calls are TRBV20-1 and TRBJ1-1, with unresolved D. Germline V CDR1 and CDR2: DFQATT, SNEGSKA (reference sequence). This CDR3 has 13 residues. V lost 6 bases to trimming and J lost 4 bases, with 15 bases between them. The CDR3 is CSAPLEDRTEAFF. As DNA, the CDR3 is TGCAGTGCCCCGTTGGAGGACCGCACTGAAGCTTTCTTT.

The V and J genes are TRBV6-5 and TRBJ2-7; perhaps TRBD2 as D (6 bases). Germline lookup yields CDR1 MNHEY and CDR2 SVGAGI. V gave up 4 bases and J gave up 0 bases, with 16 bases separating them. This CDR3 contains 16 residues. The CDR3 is CASSSEAFGGSYEQYF. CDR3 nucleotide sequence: TGTGCCAGCAGTTCAGAGGCGTTCGGGGGCTCCTACGAGCAGTACTTC.

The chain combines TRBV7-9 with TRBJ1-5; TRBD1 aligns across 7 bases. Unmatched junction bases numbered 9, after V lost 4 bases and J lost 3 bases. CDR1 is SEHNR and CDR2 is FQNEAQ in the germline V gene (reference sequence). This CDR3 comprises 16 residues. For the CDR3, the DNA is TGTGCCAGCAGCTCCCCCGACAGGGTCTTCAATCAGCCCCAGCATTTT. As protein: CASSSPDRVFNQPQHF.

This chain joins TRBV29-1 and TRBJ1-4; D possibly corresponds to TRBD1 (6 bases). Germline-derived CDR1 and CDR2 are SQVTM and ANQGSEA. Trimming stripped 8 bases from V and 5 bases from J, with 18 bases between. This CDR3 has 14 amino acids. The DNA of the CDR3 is TGCAGCTTATCGGGGGGACAACAGAATGAAAAACTGTTTTTT. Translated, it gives CSLSGGQQNEKLFF.

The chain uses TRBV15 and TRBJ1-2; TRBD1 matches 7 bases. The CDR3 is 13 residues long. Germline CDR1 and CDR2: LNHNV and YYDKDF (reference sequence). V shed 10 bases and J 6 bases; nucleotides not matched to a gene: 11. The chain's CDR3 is CASSTGEINGYTF. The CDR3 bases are TGTGCCAGCTCCACAGGGGAAATCAATGGCTACACCTTC.

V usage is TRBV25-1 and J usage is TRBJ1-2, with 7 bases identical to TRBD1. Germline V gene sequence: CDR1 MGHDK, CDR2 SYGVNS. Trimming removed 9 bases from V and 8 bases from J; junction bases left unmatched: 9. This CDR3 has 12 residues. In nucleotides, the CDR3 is TGTGCCAGTAACAGGGGCGGCGACGGCTACACCTTC. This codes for CASNRGGDGYTF.

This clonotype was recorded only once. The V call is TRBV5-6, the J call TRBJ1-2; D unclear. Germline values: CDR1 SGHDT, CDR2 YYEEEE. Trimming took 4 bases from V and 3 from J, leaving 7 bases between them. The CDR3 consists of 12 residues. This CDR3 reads CASSLGYYGYTF. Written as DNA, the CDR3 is TGTGCCAGCAGCCTGGGGTACTATGGCTACACCTTC.

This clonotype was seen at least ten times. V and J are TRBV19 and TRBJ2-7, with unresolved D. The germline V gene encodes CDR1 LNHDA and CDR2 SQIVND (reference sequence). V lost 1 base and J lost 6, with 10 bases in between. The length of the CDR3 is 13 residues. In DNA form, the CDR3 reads TGTGCCAGTAGTATAGTCCCGGACGGCGAGCAGTACTTC. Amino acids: CASSIVPDGEQYF.

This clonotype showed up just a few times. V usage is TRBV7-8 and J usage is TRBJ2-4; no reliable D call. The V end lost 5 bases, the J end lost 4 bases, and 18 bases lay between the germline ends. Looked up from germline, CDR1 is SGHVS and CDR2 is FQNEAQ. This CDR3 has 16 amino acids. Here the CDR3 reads CASSPPRRWGKNIQYF. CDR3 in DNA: TGTGCCAGCAGCCCCCCGAGACGTTGGGGAAAAAACATTCAGTACTTC.

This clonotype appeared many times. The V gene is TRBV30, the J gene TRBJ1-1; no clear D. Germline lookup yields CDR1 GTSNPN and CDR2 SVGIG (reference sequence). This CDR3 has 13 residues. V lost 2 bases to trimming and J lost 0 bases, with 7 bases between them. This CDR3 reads CAWSWRLNTEAFF. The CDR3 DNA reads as TGTGCCTGGAGTTGGCGACTGAACACTGAAGCTTTCTTT.